This passage covers 10 T cell receptor beta chains from one sample sequenced in a study of identical twins. TCRdb re-analysed the 5' RACE reads in MiXCR, keeping a single row per CDR3 protein. The table has 420,000 or so distinct CDR3 sequences, 18% seen once. Sequencing was done on a sample of naive T cells sorted from blood. The receptors were gathered from a man in his fifties in good health.

This clonotype came up many times. The rearrangement links TRBV28 to TRBJ2-7, with D unresolved. The CDR3 covers 15 residues. The germline V and J ends were trimmed by 5 bases and 0 bases, with 14 bases remaining between them. Germline CDR1 and CDR2: MDHEN and SYDVKM. The chain's CDR3 is CASSDGRFSSYEQYF. In nucleotides, the CDR3 is TGTGCCAGCAGTGACGGACGGTTCAGCTCCTACGAGCAGTACTTC.

This clonotype was picked up a small number of times. CDR3 loop: CASSQETTGAQYF. CDR3 nucleotides: TGCGCCAGCAGCCAAGAAACAACAGGGGCGCAGTACTTC. This rearrangement joins TRBV4-3 to TRBJ2-7; 7 bases align to TRBD1. This CDR3 is 13 amino acids long. Germline V gene data show CDR1 as LGHNA and CDR2 as YSLEER. V shed 0 bases and J 9 bases; nucleotides not matched to a gene: 5.

The V call is TRBV20-1, the J call TRBJ1-1; maybe TRBD1 (5 bases). CDR1 and CDR2 (germline): DFQATT, SNEGSKA (reference sequence). The CDR3 is 13 amino acids. Between the trimmed V and J ends, which lost 2 bases and 3 bases, there was a span of 10 bases. This CDR3 is CSARSMGDTEAFF. The CDR3 coding sequence is TGCAGTGCTAGATCTATGGGGGACACTGAAGCTTTCTTT.

This rearrangement joins TRBV9 to TRBJ2-1; 11 bases line up with TRBD2. This CDR3 region has 16 residues. The ends lost 3 bases at V and 8 bases at J; junction bases unmatched: 10. In germline, CDR1 is SGDLS, CDR2 YYNGEE. CDR3 in DNA: TGTGCCAGCAGCGACCGTACTAGCGGGAGCATCGATGAGCAGTTCTTC. Translated, it gives CASSDRTSGSIDEQFF.

This clonotype showed up just a few times. The chain combines TRBV25-1 with TRBJ2-7; D is ambiguous. Germline-derived CDR1 and CDR2 are MGHDK and SYGVNS. The CDR3 is 14 amino acids. V was trimmed by 3 bases and J by 2 bases, leaving 11 bases between them. CDR3 nucleotide sequence: TGTGCCAGCAGTGACATCAAAGGCCCCTACGAGCAGTACTTC. Translation: CASSDIKGPYEQYF.

J is TRBJ2-3 and V is TRBV4-1; D gene ambiguous. CDR3 size: 14 residues. CDR1 is MGHRA and CDR2 is YSYEKL in the germline V gene. V was trimmed by 0 bases and J by 7 bases, leaving 11 bases between them. The CDR3 loop is CASSQDRAKYTQYF. The CDR3, as DNA: TGCGCCAGCAGCCAAGATCGGGCCAAATATACGCAGTATTTT.

This clonotype was observed many times. This chain connects TRBV6-5 to TRBJ2-3, with 8 bases fitting TRBD2. The junction had 17 bases not matched to a gene; V was cut back by 5 bases and J by 4 bases. Germline assignment: CDR1 MNHEY and CDR2 SVGAGI. The CDR3 is 18 residues long. The CDR3 coding sequence is TGTGCCAGCAGTAACTTCGCTCCCGGGACTAGGATGTCAGATACGCAGTATTTT. Translating it yields CASSNFAPGTRMSDTQYF.

This clonotype has more than one count but fewer than ten. The chain combines TRBV5-1 with TRBJ2-7; 8 nucleotides match TRBD2. The length of the CDR3 is 14 residues. Losses at the gene ends were 2 bases for V and 5 bases for J; bases not matched to a gene: 6. The germline CDR1 and CDR2 sequences are SGHRS and YFSETQ. CDR3 in amino acids: CASSFGGRFDEQYF. DNA for the CDR3: TGCGCCAGCAGCTTCGGCGGGAGGTTCGACGAGCAGTACTTC.

This clonotype came up many times. The chain has TRBV25-1 and TRBJ1-5; D is possibly TRBD1 (5 bases). This CDR3 region has 14 residues. Deletions cut 3 bases from V and 1 base from J, with 7 bases between. Germline values: CDR1 MGHDK, CDR2 SYGVNS. As DNA, the CDR3 is TGTGCCAGCAGTGAGCCAGGGAGCAATCAGCCCCAGCATTTT. The encoded protein is CASSEPGSNQPQHF.

This clonotype has a count of ten or more. The chain combines TRBV10-3 with TRBJ2-3, with TRBD1 matching 7 bases. Looked up from germline, CDR1 is ENHRY and CDR2 is SYGVKD. Trimming removed 6 bases from V and 1 base from J; junction bases left unmatched: 4. This CDR3 has 14 residues. CDR3 nucleotide sequence: TGTGCCATCAGCCGGACAGGCGGCACAGATACGCAGTATTTT. This encodes CAISRTGGTDTQYF.